The clone carrying this T cell receptor (beta chain) was seen at least ten times. Construction of TCR beta libraries relied on iRepertoire HTBI primers and on Arm-PCR targeting CDR3 regions. TCRdb reprocessed the multiplex PCR reads via MiXCR and lists one record per CDR3 protein. The data show 440,000 or so distinct CDR3 sequences, 15% seen once. The data were obtained in a study of regulatory T cells in long-lasting Graves disease. The CDR3 is 15 amino acids. Germline lookup yields CDR1 DFQATT and CDR2 SNEGSKA (reference sequence). Trimming shortened V by 3 bases and J by 6 bases, and 21 bases separated the two germline ends. Regarding time point: newly diagnosed GD, antithyroid drugs for less than 3 months. PBMC-extracted RNA yielded the TCR library. In addition, the sample was reused for a study of T cells in Graves' hyperthyroidism and ophthalmopathy.

The genes are TRBV20-1 and TRBJ2-7; D might be TRBD2 (6 bases). The input for sequencing was peripheral blood mononuclear cells (PBMCs), taken at new diagnosis, from a patient treated with antithyroid drugs. This clonotype originated in a woman aged 25 to 39 with Graves disease. CDR3 region: CSARRREARGSEQYF. CDR3 DNA sequence: TGCAGTGCTAGGAGAAGGGAGGCTAGAGGTAGCGAGCAGTACTTC.